The clone carrying this T cell receptor (beta chain) was recorded many times. Its antigen is unknown. The data were obtained in a study of read filtering for tumor transcriptome and immune sequencing. For the study at large: RNA-seq yielded only roughly 75 to 1,300 TCR reads, IR-seq about 4.05 to 11 million. Regarding the study as a whole: The CD138-negative fraction was mixed bone marrow immune cells, not pure T cells.

From roughly 390 ng of RNA, a library with molecular barcoded alpha/delta and beta/gamma adaptors was made. In TCRdb, the reads were re-called with MiXCR into one record per CDR3 protein. The sample carries around 26,000 distinct CDR3 sequences, approximately 14% recorded once. CDR3 length equals 14 residues. Between the trimmed V and J ends, which lost 6 bases and 5 bases, there was a span of 16 bases. Germline CDR1 reads DFQATT; CDR2 reads SNEGSKA (reference sequence). Bone marrow was sampled from every patient at the time of active disease. The sequence was collected from a donor over 35 with multiple myeloma. The V call is TRBV20-1, the J call TRBJ2-2, with D perhaps matching TRBD2 (5 bases). Specimen: a population of CD138-negative cells sorted from bone marrow. The CDR3 nucleotides are TGCAGTGCCAGACGCGGAGGAGGTACCGGGGAGCTGTTTTTT. This sequence encodes CSARRGGGTGELFF.